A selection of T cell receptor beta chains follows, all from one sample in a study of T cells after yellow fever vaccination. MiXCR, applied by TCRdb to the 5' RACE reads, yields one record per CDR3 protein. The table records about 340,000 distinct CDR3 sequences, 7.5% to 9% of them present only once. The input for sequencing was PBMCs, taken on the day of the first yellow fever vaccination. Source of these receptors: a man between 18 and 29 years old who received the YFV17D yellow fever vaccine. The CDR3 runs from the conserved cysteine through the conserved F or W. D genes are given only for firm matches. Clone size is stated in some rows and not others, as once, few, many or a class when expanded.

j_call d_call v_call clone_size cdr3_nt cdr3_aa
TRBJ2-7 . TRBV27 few TGTGCCAGCGGGCCCCATGCTATCGAGCAGTACTTC CASGPHAIEQYF
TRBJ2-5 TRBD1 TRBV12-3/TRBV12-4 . TGTGCCAGCAGTCGACAGGGGAAGACAGAGACCCAGTACTTC CASSRQGKTETQYF
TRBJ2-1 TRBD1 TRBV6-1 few TGTGCCAGCAGGGCCGGGACAGGGTCGTACAATGAGCAGTTCTTC CASRAGTGSYNEQFF
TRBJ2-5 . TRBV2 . TGTGCCAGCAGTGATGTGGACGGAGTGGAGACCCAGTACTTC CASSDVDGVETQYF
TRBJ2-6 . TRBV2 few TGTGCCAGCAGTCCTCCCCGCTCTGGGGCCAACGTCCTGACTTTC CASSPPRSGANVLTF
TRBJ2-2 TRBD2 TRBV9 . TGTGCCAGCAGCCCTAGACCTCAGACTAGCGGGGAAACCGGGGAGCTGTTTTTT CASSPRPQTSGETGELFF
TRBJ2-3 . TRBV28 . TGTGCCAGCAGGGTGGACAGCGGTTTTAGCACAGATACGCAGTATTTT CASRVDSGFSTDTQYF
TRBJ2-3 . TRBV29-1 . TGCAGCGTTGAATCGGGGGGCAAAGATACGCAGTATTTT CSVESGGKDTQYF
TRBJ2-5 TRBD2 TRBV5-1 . TGCGCCAGCTACCGGGCTAGCGGTGGCCAAGAGACCCAGTACTTC CASYRASGGQETQYF
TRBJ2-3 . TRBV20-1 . TGCAGTGCTCCCCAGCCCCGGGGGGATACGCAGTATTTT CSAPQPRGDTQYF
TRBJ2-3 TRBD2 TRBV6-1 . TGTGCCAGCAGACGACTAGCGGGGGGGTTAGATACGCAGTATTTT CASRRLAGGLDTQYF
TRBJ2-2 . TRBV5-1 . TGCGCCAGCAGCCTGGGGATGACGGTCAACACCGGGGAGCTGTTTTTT CASSLGMTVNTGELFF
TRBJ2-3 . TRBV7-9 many TGTGCCAGCAGCACCGGGCCCGGCGGGCAGTATTTT CASSTGPGGQYF
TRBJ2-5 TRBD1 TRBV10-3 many TGTGCCATCAGGGGGACAGGAGAGACCCAGTACTTC CAIRGTGETQYF
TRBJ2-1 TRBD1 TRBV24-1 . TGTGCCAGCAGAGGACAGGGGCGCGGTAATGAGCAGTTCTTC CASRGQGRGNEQFF
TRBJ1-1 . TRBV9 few TGTGCCAGCAGCGTTGCAGAGGTCACTGAAGCTTTCTTT CASSVAEVTEAFF
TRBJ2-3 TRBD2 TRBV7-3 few TGTGCCAGCAGCACGACTATAGCGGGGGGCCAGGATACGCAGTATTTT CASSTTIAGGQDTQYF
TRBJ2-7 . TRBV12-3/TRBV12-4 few TGTGCCAGCAGTTTATACCAGGTCACCTACGAGCAGTACTTC CASSLYQVTYEQYF
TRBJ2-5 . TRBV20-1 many TGCAGTGCCCCTCCGGGGGGCGGAGAGACCCAGTACTTC CSAPPGGGETQYF
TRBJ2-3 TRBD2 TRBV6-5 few TGTGCCAGCAGACTCGGGGGGGCCGGTTCAGATACGCAGTATTTT CASRLGGAGSDTQYF
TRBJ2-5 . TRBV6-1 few TGTGCCAGCAGGACCACGGGGCGACAAGAGACCCAGTACTTC CASRTTGRQETQYF
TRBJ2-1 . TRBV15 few TGTGCCACCAGCAGCCTCAAGTGGGATGAGCAGTTCTTC CATSSLKWDEQFF
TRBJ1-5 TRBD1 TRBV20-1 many TGCAGTGCTAGGACAGGGATCAATCAGCCCCAGCATTTT CSARTGINQPQHF
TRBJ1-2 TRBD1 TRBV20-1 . TGCAGTGCTAGCGGCGGGACAGGGGTTGTTAACTATGGCTACACCTTC CSASGGTGVVNYGYTF
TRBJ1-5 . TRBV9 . TGTGCCAGCAGCGTGAGGGCCGACGAGAATCAGCCCCAGCATTTT CASSVRADENQPQHF
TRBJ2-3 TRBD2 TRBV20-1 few TGCAGTGCTGACGGAATGACTAGCCATACGCAGTATTTT CSADGMTSHTQYF
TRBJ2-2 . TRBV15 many TGTGCCACCAGCAGAGATTCGGGTAAACCCTCGACCGGGGAGCTGTTTTTT CATSRDSGKPSTGELFF
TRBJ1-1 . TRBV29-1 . TGCAGCGTTGGTCCGCGACTGTTGAACACTGAAGCTTTCTTT CSVGPRLLNTEAFF
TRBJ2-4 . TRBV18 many TGTGCCAGAACCGGGCCCCTTCAGTACTTC CARTGPLQYF
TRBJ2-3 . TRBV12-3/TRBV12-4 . TGTGCCAGCAGCTGGTTGGGGGTTGTAGAGGCTACGCAGTGTTTT CASSWLGVVEATQCF
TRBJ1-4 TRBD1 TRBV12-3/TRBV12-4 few TGTGCCAGCAGTTCCCCCAACAGGGGCGGGAGGGAGGAACTGTTTTTT CASSSPNRGGREELFF
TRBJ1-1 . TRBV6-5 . TGTGCCAGCAGACCCGGTCGCTCGGAGAACACTGAAGCTTTCTTT CASRPGRSENTEAFF
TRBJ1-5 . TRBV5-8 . TGTGCCAGCAGCCCGCGGTTGATTGGCAATCAGCCCCAGCATTTT CASSPRLIGNQPQHF
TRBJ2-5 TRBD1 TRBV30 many TGTGCCTGGAGCGGGACAGGGAAAGAGACCCAGTACTTC CAWSGTGKETQYF
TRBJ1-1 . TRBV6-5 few TGTGCCAGCAGTTCAAATCAGGAGACACACGTAGCTTTCTTT CASSSNQETHVAFF
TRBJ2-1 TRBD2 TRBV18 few TGTGCCAGCTCCCCAAACCTAGCGGGGGGCTGGGGACTGTACAATGAGCAGTTCTTC CASSPNLAGGWGLYNEQFF
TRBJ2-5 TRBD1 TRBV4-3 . TGCGCCAGCAGCCTCTGGACAGGGGGCTCATTAGAGGAGACCCAGTACTTC CASSLWTGGSLEETQYF
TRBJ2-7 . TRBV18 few TGTGCCAGCTCACCAACCGGTTCAGACATATCCTACGAGCAGTACTTC CASSPTGSDISYEQYF
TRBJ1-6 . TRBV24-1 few TGTGCCACCGGGGAAAGCTCCTATAATTCACCCCTCCACTTT CATGESSYNSPLHF
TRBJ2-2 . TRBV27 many TGTGCCAGCGGGTTGGGGGAGCTGTTTTTT CASGLGELFF
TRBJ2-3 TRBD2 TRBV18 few TGTGCCAGCTCACCAACTAGCGGGGGTAACACAGATACGCAGTATTTT CASSPTSGGNTDTQYF
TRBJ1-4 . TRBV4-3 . TGCGCCAGCAGCCAAGAAGGGGACGCTGAAAAACTGTTTTTT CASSQEGDAEKLFF
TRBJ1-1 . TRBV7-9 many TGTGCCAGCAGCCCCGGACAAACTGAAGCTTTCTTT CASSPGQTEAFF
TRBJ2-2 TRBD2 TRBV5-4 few TGTGCCAGCAGCCCCGGGGGGGCGAGCACCGGGGAGCTGTTTTTT CASSPGGASTGELFF
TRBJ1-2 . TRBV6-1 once TGTGCCAGCAGTCTCGGCTCGGGCACTAACTATGGCTACACCTTC CASSLGSGTNYGYTF